This entry describes one TCR beta chain. Sequenced by immunoSEQ multiplex PCR; TCRdb stores in-frame clones only, minus some. The sample shows 290,000 or so clones, 86% of them seen only once. Cohorts were assigned according to the clinical history that participants reported. The study counted Cohort 3 donors as recovered given two negative PCRs, clearance, or symptom resolution. This record belongs to a study of blood T cell repertoires in COVID-19. Study in general: In each case, the material was cDNA or gDNA derived from T cells, B-cell-depleted T cells, or PBMCs.

The CDR3 sequence is 13 residues long. Germline assignment: CDR1 SQVTM and CDR2 ANQGSEA. The V and J ends lost 4 bases and 7 bases, in that order; junction bases with no gene match: 5. The sequencing input was PBMCs or T cells enriched from blood (not recorded which). The chain uses TRBV29-1 and TRBJ1-2; 11 bases map to TRBD1. The receptor was isolated from a woman between 18 and 29 years old who had recovered from COVID-19. CDR3 sequence reads: CSVGTGGVGGYTF. The CDR3, as DNA: TGCAGCGTTGGGACAGGGGGCGTGGGTGGCTACACCTTC.